One sample yielded the 10 T cell receptor beta chains listed below, sequenced in a study of blood T cell repertoires in COVID-19. Produced via immunoSEQ multiplex PCR; TCRdb's table is partial and in-frame only. The sample has 300,000 to 400,000 clones; 70% to 90% are singletons. The sample comprised PBMCs or T cells enriched from blood (not recorded which). The origin of the receptors is a woman between 25 and 40 years old with acute COVID-19.

The chain is built from TRBV19 and TRBJ2-1; 8 bases align to TRBD1. With 2 bases clipped from V and 6 bases from J, the junction kept 6 bases outside the gene matches. Germline-derived CDR1 and CDR2 are LNHDA and SQIVND (reference sequence). This CDR3 has 15 amino acids. DNA for the CDR3: TGTGCCAGTAGTATATACAGGGGGGCCTCCAATGAGCAGTTCTTC. Its protein product is CASSIYRGASNEQFF.

This clone was detected only once. The J gene is TRBJ1-1, the V gene TRBV2; 7 nucleotides line up with TRBD1. Germline V CDR1 and CDR2: SNHLY, FYNNEI. This CDR3 comprises 16 residues. With 6 bases clipped from V and 2 bases from J, the junction kept 12 bases outside the gene matches. CDR3 amino acids: CASSYRPTGFNTEAFF. CDR3 nucleotides: TGTGCCAGCAGCTATAGGCCGACAGGGTTCAACACTGAAGCTTTCTTT.

This chain connects TRBV7-3 to TRBJ2-3, with 8 bases that match TRBD2. The junction had 5 bases not matched to a gene; V was cut back by 5 bases and J by 4 bases. CDR1 is SGHTA, CDR2 FQGTGA, per germline. The CDR3 extends over 14 amino acids. The CDR3 sequence is CASSPDGRADTQYF. CDR3 nucleotide sequence: TGTGCCAGCAGCCCGGACGGGAGGGCAGATACGCAGTATTTT.

The chain joins TRBV6-5 to TRBJ1-4, with a weak D call TRBD1 (6 bases). There are 15 residues in the CDR3. Germline V CDR1 and CDR2: MNHEY, SVGAGI. The germline V and J ends were trimmed by 7 bases and 0 bases, with 12 bases remaining between them. This CDR3 is CASMGAAATNEKLFF. Here the CDR3 DNA reads TGTGCCAGCATGGGGGCGGCGGCAACTAATGAAAAACTGTTTTTT.

The chain carries TRBV7-6 and TRBJ2-7, with 7 positions matching TRBD1. Germline values: CDR1 SGHVS, CDR2 FNYEAQ. This CDR3 region has 15 residues. The V gene end was trimmed by 5 bases and the J gene end by 3 bases; junction bases not matched to a gene: 10. This chain's CDR3 is CASSPTKTGRYEQYF. The CDR3 DNA sequence: TGTGCCAGCAGCCCCACCAAGACAGGGCGCTACGAGCAGTACTTC.

The chain uses TRBV30 and TRBJ1-5, with TRBD1 as a possible D gene (5 bases). Germline V gene data show CDR1 as GTSNPN and CDR2 as SVGIG (reference sequence). This CDR3 has 13 amino acids. Trimming pared 1 base from V and 7 bases from J, leaving 11 bases between. The CDR3 here is CAWSEGMDQPQHF. CDR3 DNA: TGTGCCTGGAGTGAGGGGATGGACCAGCCCCAGCATTTT.

This clone has more than one count but fewer than ten. The chain joins TRBV15 to TRBJ2-1; D is possibly TRBD1 (7 bases). This CDR3 contains 15 residues. The germline V gene has CDR1 LNHNV and CDR2 YYDKDF (reference sequence). V was shortened by 2 bases and J by 8 bases, with 16 bases between the two germline ends. DNA of the CDR3: TGTGCCACCAGCAGAACCCAGGGGGGTTCGGATGAGCAGTTCTTC. Translating gives CATSRTQGGSDEQFF.

The chain is built from TRBV5-1 and TRBJ2-7; D remains ambiguous. The CDR3 extends over 15 amino acids. The V gene lost 5 bases and the J gene lost 0 bases, with 15 bases spanning the gap. The V gene's germline CDR1 is SGHRS and CDR2 YFSETQ. This CDR3 is CASRVTTAYSYEQYF. CDR3 coding DNA: TGCGCCAGCAGGGTCACAACAGCTTACTCCTACGAGCAGTACTTC.

This clone appeared once. The rearrangement uses TRBV2 and TRBJ2-3; possibly TRBD2 for D (6 bases). The length of the CDR3 is 14 residues. Germline CDR1 reads SNHLY; CDR2 reads FYNNEI. Trimming removed 3 bases at V and 2 bases at J, with 9 bases between. The CDR3 DNA reads as TGTGCCAGCAGTGAGCGGGGTGACACAGATACGCAGTATTTT. Its protein is CASSERGDTDTQYF.

V and J are TRBV3-1 (or the pseudogene TRBV3-2) and TRBJ2-7, with D possibly matching TRBD2 (5 bases). CDR3 size: 15 residues. Trimming pared 1 base from V and 3 bases from J, leaving 13 bases between. Germline V lookup: CDR1 LGHDT, CDR2 YNNKEL (reference sequence). The CDR3 spells CASSQGERFYYEQYF. The CDR3 DNA reads as TGTGCCAGCAGCCAAGGGGAGCGGTTCTACTACGAGCAGTACTTC.